These 20 T cell receptor beta chains share one sample of origin, sequenced in a study of blood T cell repertoires in COVID-19. Produced via immunoSEQ multiplex PCR; TCRdb's table is partial and in-frame only. The sample consists of about 330,000 clones, 80% to 90% of them appearing once. Material: PBMCs or T cells enriched from blood (not recorded which). Every receptor here comes from a woman in her twenties or thirties who had recovered from COVID-19.

V usage is TRBV27 and J usage is TRBJ2-5, with 8 bases identical to TRBD2. J was trimmed by 5 bases and V by 3 bases; bases with no gene match: 5. CDR1 is MNHEY and CDR2 is SMNVEV in the germline V gene (reference sequence). The CDR3 is 14 residues long. CDR3 DNA sequence: TGTGCCAGCAGTTTCGGGGGGGCCGGGGAGACCCAGTACTTC. This encodes CASSFGGAGETQYF.

V is TRBV5-1 and J is TRBJ2-3, with D maybe TRBD1 (5 bases). V was pared by 0 bases and J by 7 bases, with 15 bases between. Germline CDR1 is SGHRS and CDR2 is YFSETQ. There are 15 residues in the CDR3. The CDR3, as DNA: TGCGCCAGCAGCTTGGCCCCCCTAGGGGAAAATACGCAGTATTTT. Protein: CASSLAPLGENTQYF.

The rearrangement joins TRBV2 to TRBJ2-1; D is unclear. V was pared by 3 bases and J by 2 bases, with 8 bases between. This CDR3 has 14 amino acids. Germline loops: CDR1 SNHLY, CDR2 FYNNEI. CDR3 sequence (DNA): TGTGCCAGCAGTGAGGTTGGCACCTACAATGAGCAGTTCTTC. Encoded protein: CASSEVGTYNEQFF.

The chain carries TRBV29-1 and TRBJ1-3; D gene unclear. The germline V gene has CDR1 SQVTM and CDR2 ANQGSEA. V was shortened by 4 bases and J by 3 bases, with 10 bases between the two germline ends. This CDR3 has 13 amino acids. CDR3 protein: CSVAWAGGNTIYF. The CDR3 DNA is TGCAGCGTTGCTTGGGCAGGTGGAAACACCATATATTTT.

The V and J genes are TRBV30 and TRBJ2-2; maybe TRBD1 (5 bases). Looked up from germline, CDR1 is GTSNPN and CDR2 is SVGIG (reference sequence). The length of the CDR3 is 15 residues. Trimming removed 0 bases from V and 7 bases from J, with 15 bases in between. CDR3 coding DNA: TGTGCCTGGAGTGTACATGAGACAGATATCGGGGAGCTGTTTTTT. Protein: CAWSVHETDIGELFF.

This chain connects TRBV30 to TRBJ2-4; possibly TRBD2 for D (7 bases). The length of the CDR3 is 16 residues. V was clipped by 2 bases and J by 0 bases, with 14 bases between them. The germline CDR1 and CDR2 sequences are GTSNPN and SVGIG (reference sequence). CDR3: CAWSHGGLSAKNIQYF. The CDR3 region has the DNA TGTGCCTGGAGTCACGGGGGGCTATCAGCCAAAAACATTCAGTACTTC.

The chain links TRBV7-2 to TRBJ2-1, with 9 bases lining up with TRBD2. This CDR3 contains 16 residues. Germline values: CDR1 SGHTA, CDR2 FQGNSA. The V segment lost 5 bases and the J segment 9 bases; nucleotides outside the gene matches: 14. CDR3 region: CASSRNIAGGSGEQFF. The CDR3 DNA follows: TGTGCCAGCAGCCGCAATATTGCGGGGGGGTCCGGTGAGCAGTTCTTC. The full variable domain, its missing parts supplied by reference TRBV7-2 and TRBJ2-1, is GAGVSQSPSNKVTEKGKDVELRCDPISGHTALYWYRQSLGQGLEFLIYFQGNSAPDKSGLPSDRFSAERTGGSVSTLTIQRTQQEDSAVYLCASSRNIAGGSGEQFFGPGTRLTVL.

V usage is TRBV28 and J usage is TRBJ2-7; 7 nucleotides agree with TRBD1. V shed 4 bases, J shed 3 bases, and the junction held 6 bases outside the gene matches. The CDR3 extends over 14 amino acids. CDR1 and CDR2 (germline): MDHEN, SYDVKM. The CDR3 nucleotides are TGTGCCAGCAGTTCGACAGGGTTCGTCTACGAGCAGTACTTC. It yields the protein CASSSTGFVYEQYF. Using reference TRBV28 and TRBJ2-7 for the parts outside the CDR3, the full variable domain is DVKVTQSSRYLVKRTGEKVFLECVQDMDHENMFWYRQDPGLGLRLIYFSYDVKMKEKGDIPEGYSVSREKKERFSLILESASTNQTSMYLCASSSTGFVYEQYFGPGTRLTVT.

The V gene is TRBV6-5, the J gene TRBJ1-5, with a possible D match to TRBD1 (5 bases). The germline gives CDR1 MNHEY, CDR2 SVGAGI. The CDR3 has 13 residues. The V end was cut by 5 bases, the J end by 3 bases, with 8 bases between. In DNA form, the CDR3 reads TGTGCCAGCAGTCCCAGGGCCAATCAGCCCCAGCATTTT. This codes for CASSPRANQPQHF.

In its sample, this clone was seen once. V is TRBV7-9 and J is TRBJ2-7; no clear D gene. Per germline, CDR1 SEHNR and CDR2 FQNEAQ (reference sequence). The CDR3 loop spans 16 amino acids. Deletions cut 5 bases from V and 4 bases from J, with 21 bases between. The CDR3, as DNA: TGTGCCAGCAGCCCCGTCTCGCACTCAATCCCATACGAGCAGTACTTC. Protein product: CASSPVSHSIPYEQYF.

V usage is TRBV27 and J usage is TRBJ2-1; 9 bases line up with TRBD1. V was clipped by 8 bases and J by 9 bases; unmatched bases: 11. The CDR3 is 14 amino acids. Per germline, CDR1 MNHEY and CDR2 SMNVEV (reference sequence). The CDR3 DNA is TGTGCCAGCCGGGACAGGGCACAAATCGGTGAGCAGTTCTTC. This gives the protein CASRDRAQIGEQFF.

J is TRBJ1-3 and V is TRBV28; TRBD1 aligns across 8 bases. The CDR3 consists of 15 residues. The V gene's germline CDR1 is MDHEN and CDR2 SYDVKM. Trimming took 6 bases from V and 4 from J; bases not matched to a gene: 8. CDR3 sequence: CASRPTGADGNTIYF. The CDR3 DNA is TGTGCCAGCAGACCGACAGGGGCGGACGGAAACACCATATATTTT.

This clone was counted between two and nine times. V and J are TRBV4-2 and TRBJ1-4, with D perhaps matching TRBD1 (5 bases). The V end was cut by 4 bases, the J end by 3 bases, with 18 bases between. The CDR3 totals 17 residues. Germline CDR1 LGHNA, CDR2 YNFKEQ. CDR3 coding DNA: TGTGCCAGCAGCCCCCAGCCCAGGGCCGGGTCTAATGAAAAACTGTTTTTT. This codes for CASSPQPRAGSNEKLFF.

J is TRBJ2-7 and V is TRBV7-9; perhaps TRBD1 as D (6 bases). The length of the CDR3 is 16 residues. Trimming pared 5 bases from V and 3 bases from J, leaving 20 bases between. Germline assignment: CDR1 SEHNR and CDR2 FQNEAQ (reference sequence). The DNA for the CDR3 is TGTGCCAGCAGCCCCAACCCCACAGGGTCTTACTACGAGCAGTACTTC. Its translation is CASSPNPTGSYYEQYF.

V and J are TRBV28 and TRBJ1-1; D gene ambiguous. Germline lookup yields CDR1 MDHEN and CDR2 SYDVKM. V lost 5 bases, J lost 7 bases, and 11 bases lay in between. There are 12 residues in the CDR3. CDR3 in amino acids: CASSRGRGEAFF. In DNA, the CDR3 is TGTGCCAGCAGTCGAGGAAGAGGTGAAGCTTTCTTT.

Worth noting for this clone: Compared with germline, one end of the junction differs, possibly owing to a read error. This chain uses TRBV27 with TRBJ1-1, with D perhaps matching TRBD1 (6 bases). The CDR3 is made up of 14 amino acids. Germline CDR1 is MNHEY and CDR2 is SMNVEV (reference sequence). The CDR3: CASSLWGHLSPLGF. DNA of the CDR3: TGTGCCAGCAGTTTATGGGGACACCTTAGTCCCCTTGGTTTT.

The CDR3 nucleotides are TGTGCCAGCAGCCTCGGGACAGCCAGAATTAACTATGGCTACACCTTC. Residues: CASSLGTARINYGYTF. The chain is built from TRBV2 and TRBJ1-2; 7 bases match TRBD1. The CDR3 spans 16 residues. V trimming: 6 bases; J trimming: 1 base; junction bases outside the gene matches: 11. The germline gives CDR1 SNHLY, CDR2 FYNNEI.

V usage is TRBV19 and J usage is TRBJ1-6; D is undetermined. Germline CDR1 reads LNHDA; CDR2 reads SQIVND (reference sequence). Trimming took off 9 bases at V and 10 bases at J, with 7 bases between the two ends. This CDR3 spans 10 amino acids. CDR3 amino acids: CASGLSPLHF. The CDR3 DNA is TGTGCCAGCGGACTATCACCCCTCCACTTT.

The CDR3 spells CASSSGLGQGYEQYF. The CDR3 nucleotides are TGTGCCAGTAGTAGCGGCCTGGGACAGGGCTACGAGCAGTACTTC. The chain couples TRBV19 to TRBJ2-7, with 9 bases matching TRBD1. Per the germline V gene, CDR1 is LNHDA and CDR2 is SQIVND (reference sequence). V was clipped by 4 bases and J by 3 bases; unmatched bases: 7. There are 15 residues in the CDR3.

The chain uses TRBV28 and TRBJ1-2; D is possibly TRBD1 (6 bases). The CDR3 contains 16 residues. Germline loops: CDR1 MDHEN, CDR2 SYDVKM. With 7 bases removed from V and 2 bases from J, the gap between germline ends came to 20 bases. CDR3 protein: CASKTTAPQGNYGYTF. CDR3 nucleotide sequence: TGTGCCAGCAAAACCACAGCCCCCCAGGGGAACTATGGCTACACCTTC.